This T cell receptor beta chain was found in a study of cytomegalovirus exposure and HLA in healthy donors. Comment on this clone: The antigen remains unidentified. This specimen includes other DNA sequences encoding the same CDR3.

Findings of the study overall: Many donors shared some public TCRs, even though most TCR sequences were rare. V- and J-gene trimming of TCR beta was linked (in a later analysis) to a missense DCLRE1C variant.

With 60 Vbeta and 13 Jbeta primers, the PCR was carried out. Under the authors' procedure: Around 10 million of the roughly 80 million unique TCR beta chains counted in a later analysis were shared. Profiling relied on immunoSEQ multiplex PCR, and the TCRdb table lists in-frame clones only, not all of them. V and J calls and clone size are as listed in that table; D and trimming were resolved from the DNA. The sample is made up of some 72,000 clones, and the top ten hold about 4.6% of it. Sample: PBMCs. The origin of this receptor is a man aged 30 to 39 in good health and CMV-seronegative.

The CDR3 nucleotides are TGCGCCAGCAGCCAAGATAGGACAGGGGGCGCAGATACGCAGTATTTT. Protein: CASSQDRTGGADTQYF. This chain uses TRBV4-1 with TRBJ2-3; 11 nucleotides line up with TRBD1. Germline assignment: CDR1 MGHRA and CDR2 YSYEKL. The length of the CDR3 is 16 residues. V lost 0 bases, J lost 4 bases, and 3 bases stayed unmatched.